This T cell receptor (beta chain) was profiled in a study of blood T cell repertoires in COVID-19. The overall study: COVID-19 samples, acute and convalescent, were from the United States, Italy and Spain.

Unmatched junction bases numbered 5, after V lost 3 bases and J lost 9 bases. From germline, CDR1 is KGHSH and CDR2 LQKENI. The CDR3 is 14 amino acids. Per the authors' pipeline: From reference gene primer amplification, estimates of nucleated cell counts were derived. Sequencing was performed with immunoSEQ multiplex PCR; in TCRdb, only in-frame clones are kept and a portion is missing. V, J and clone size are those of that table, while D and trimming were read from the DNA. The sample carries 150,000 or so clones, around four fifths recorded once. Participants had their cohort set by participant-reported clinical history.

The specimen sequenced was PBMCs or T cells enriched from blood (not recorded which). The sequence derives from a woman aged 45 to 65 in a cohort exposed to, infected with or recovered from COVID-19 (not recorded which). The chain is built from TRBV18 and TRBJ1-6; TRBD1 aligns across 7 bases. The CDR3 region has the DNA TGTGCCAGCTCACCCGGGACAGACTTTTCACCCCTCCACTTT. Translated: CASSPGTDFSPLHF.